What follows is one T cell receptor beta chain and its context. Original analysis: Amplified reference gene primers provided the basis for estimating nucleated cell counts. Here immunoSEQ multiplex PCR was the method, and the copy in TCRdb shows in-frame clones only, minus some. V, J and clone size are taken as reported in that table, and D and trimming were inferred from the DNA itself. The table lists approximately 270,000 clones, roughly 88% of them singletons. This entry is derived from a study of blood T cell repertoires in COVID-19. Background on the study: The origin of the acute and convalescent COVID-19 samples was the United States, Italy and Spain.

Seattle patients were enrolled during active infection and followed longitudinally. V lost 8 bases, J lost 3 bases, and 14 bases lay in between. The CDR3 is 13 amino acids. Sequencing was performed on peripheral blood. This clonotype was obtained from a woman aged 30 to 39 with COVID-19, enrolled during active disease. The chain couples TRBV12-3 or TRBV12-4 to TRBJ2-7, with D perhaps matching TRBD2 (6 bases). CDR3 in amino acids: CASRDSGIYEQYV. The CDR3 DNA follows: TGTGCCAGCCGCGATAGCGGCATCTACGAGCAGTACGTC.